These 10 T cell receptor beta chains share one sample of origin, sequenced in a study of OX40 agonist ivuxolimab in advanced cancers. Produced via immunoSEQ multiplex PCR; TCRdb's table is partial and in-frame only. The profile shows tens of thousands of clones, 80% to 90% of them singletons. This specimen was CD4+ or CD8+ T cells sorted from blood, taken in a trial of the OX40 agonist ivuxolimab. The receptors here all came from an adult with an advanced solid tumor such as melanoma, head and neck, liver or kidney cancer.

The chain carries TRBV4-2 and TRBJ2-7, with a weak D call TRBD1 (6 bases). The germline gives CDR1 LGHNA, CDR2 YNFKEQ. V was shortened by 7 bases and J by 2 bases, with 21 bases between the two germline ends. This CDR3 comprises 16 residues. DNA for the CDR3: TGTGCCAGCATAAAGGGACCCCAGGGGCTCGCCTACGAGCAGTACTTC. Translation: CASIKGPQGLAYEQYF.

For this clone: This same CDR3 is encoded by further DNA sequences in the sample. This chain joins TRBV7-9 and TRBJ2-7; no clear D gene. V was trimmed by 5 bases and J by 0 bases, leaving 11 bases between them. From germline, CDR1 is SEHNR and CDR2 FQNEAQ (reference sequence). CDR3 length: 14 residues. CDR3 sequence: CASSPPSGSYEQYF. The CDR3 nucleotides are TGTGCCAGCAGCCCCCCCTCGGGCTCCTACGAGCAGTACTTC. Full variable domain (remainder filled in from reference TRBV7-9 and TRBJ2-7): DTGVSQNPRHKITKRGQNVTFRCDPISEHNRLYWYRQTLGQGPEFLTYFQNEAQLEKSRLLSDRFSAERPKGSFSTLEIQRTEQGDSAMYLCASSPPSGSYEQYFGPGTRLTVT.

The chain joins TRBV27 to TRBJ2-7; a possible D gene is TRBD2 (6 bases). The CDR3 spans 13 residues. Trimming shortened V by 4 bases and J by 2 bases, and 9 bases separated the two germline ends. CDR1 and CDR2 from the germline V gene are MNHEY and SMNVEV (reference sequence). CDR3 sequence reads: CASSWGEAYEQYF. CDR3 in DNA: TGTGCCAGCAGTTGGGGGGAAGCCTACGAGCAGTACTTC.

The J gene is TRBJ2-3, the V gene TRBV28; D is unresolved. The CDR3 is 13 residues long. The V gene's germline CDR1 is MDHEN and CDR2 SYDVKM. Trimming removed 0 bases from V and 6 bases from J, with 7 bases in between. The CDR3 region has the DNA TGTGCCAGCAGTTTATGGGGAAGCGATACGCAGTATTTT. Residues: CASSLWGSDTQYF. The variable domain in full, completed from reference TRBV28 and TRBJ2-3, reads DVKVTQSSRYLVKRTGEKVFLECVQDMDHENMFWYRQDPGLGLRLIYFSYDVKMKEKGDIPEGYSVSREKKERFSLILESASTNQTSMYLCASSLWGSDTQYFGPGTRLTVL.

The chain uses TRBV5-4 and TRBJ2-1; D remains unclear. Per the germline V gene, CDR1 is SGHNT and CDR2 is YYREEE (reference sequence). The CDR3 sequence is 14 residues long. V was trimmed by 2 bases and J by 3 bases, leaving 9 bases between them. For the CDR3, the DNA is TGTGCCAGCAGCTTCTGGGATCTCTACAATGAGCAGTTCTTC. Translating it yields CASSFWDLYNEQFF.

J is TRBJ1-6 and V is TRBV5-6; 8 nucleotides match TRBD1. The junction had 17 bases not matched to a gene; V was cut back by 5 bases and J by 10 bases. The CDR3 runs to 17 residues. The V gene's germline CDR1 is SGHDT and CDR2 YYEEEE. The CDR3 loop is CASRNALRGPVGSPLHF. DNA for the CDR3: TGTGCCAGCAGAAACGCACTCAGGGGGCCCGTAGGGTCACCCCTCCACTTT.

The chain couples TRBV5-1 to TRBJ2-7, with D tentatively TRBD1 or TRBD2 (6 bases each). Germline assignment: CDR1 SGHRS and CDR2 YFSETQ. The germline V and J ends were trimmed by 0 bases and 6 bases, with 13 bases remaining between them. The CDR3 runs to 14 residues. CDR3 DNA sequence: TGCGCCAGCAGCTTGGAGGCCAGGGGAGGCGAGCAGTACTTC. Its protein product is CASSLEARGGEQYF.

J is TRBJ1-5 and V is TRBV2; 7 bases match TRBD1. This CDR3 comprises 19 residues. In germline, CDR1 is SNHLY, CDR2 FYNNEI. V trimming: 6 bases; J trimming: 0 bases; junction bases outside the gene matches: 17. CDR3: CASSLLGDRSFYSNQPQHF. CDR3 nucleotide sequence: TGTGCCAGCAGCCTTTTGGGGGACAGATCATTCTATAGCAATCAGCCCCAGCATTTT.

This clone was recorded a few times. CDR3 nucleotide sequence: TGCAGTGGGCGGATCGGGTATGGCTACACCTTC. It codes for CSGRIGYGYTF. The chain has TRBV20-1 and TRBJ1-2, with D unclear. Germline V lookup: CDR1 DFQATT, CDR2 SNEGSKA (reference sequence). V lost 7 bases and J 5 bases, leaving 11 bases between the germline ends. The CDR3 contains 11 residues.

The chain employs TRBV19 and TRBJ1-2, with D hard to call. The CDR3 loop spans 14 amino acids. Germline V gene sequence: CDR1 LNHDA, CDR2 SQIVND (reference sequence). V gave up 1 base and J gave up 6 bases, with 12 bases separating them. The CDR3 DNA is TGTGCCAGTAGTATAGCCTCGTCGCCTCATGGCTACACCTTC. Its translation: CASSIASSPHGYTF.